Sequencing of this T cell receptor beta chain was carried out in a study of blood T cell repertoires in COVID-19. Turning to the study itself: Spain, Italy and the United States supplied samples that represented acute and convalescent COVID-19. Sources were T cells, B-cell-depleted T cells, or PBMCs; the material itself was cDNA or gDNA.

The CDR3 sequence is 12 residues long. Trimming stripped 0 bases from V and 4 bases from J, with 4 bases between. CDR1 and CDR2 (germline): LNHDA, SQIVND (reference sequence). Original data processing: Amplification with reference gene primers provided the estimates of nucleated cell counts. The protocol was immunoSEQ multiplex PCR, while the TCRdb copy is restricted to in-frame clones and leaves out a portion. V, J and clone size derive from that table, while D and trimming were established from the DNA sequence. The table has about 110,000 clones, 75% to 85% seen once. This receptor was identified in a woman at least 80 years old with active or convalescent COVID-19. The sample taken for sequencing was peripheral blood. The V call is TRBV19, the J call TRBJ2-7; D uncertain. The CDR3 coding sequence is TGTGCCAGTAGTATAGATCGGTACGAGCAGTACTTC. Translated: CASSIDRYEQYF.